The next 20 T cell receptor beta chains were all read from a single sample in a study of T cell responses to AZD1222 COVID-19 vaccine. Only in-frame clones appear in the TCRdb table, and some are missing; sequencing was by immunoSEQ multiplex PCR. The sample contains some 140,000 clones, 70% to 90% of which appear only once. Sequencing used peripheral blood, obtained 28 days after the second dose of the MenACWY control vaccine. Receptors were obtained from an adult who received the MenACWY meningococcal vaccine as a control.

This clone was recorded once. The V call is TRBV21-1, the J call TRBJ2-7; the D call of TRBD1 is as the table states it, not checked on the DNA. TRBV21-1 is marked as a pseudogene. This CDR3 contains 17 residues. The CDR3 protein is CASSKAREDRVRDEQYV. The DNA for the CDR3 is TGTGCCAGCAGCAAAGCGAGAGAGGACAGGGTTCGGGACGAGCAGTACGTC.

The V and J genes are TRBV11-3 and TRBJ1-5; TRBD1 aligns across 9 bases. The CDR3 sequence is 15 residues long. Per the germline V gene, CDR1 is SGHNT and CDR2 is YENEEA. After removal of 5 bases from V and 3 bases from J, the junction contained 5 bases not matched to a gene. CDR3 sequence: CASSPGQGTNQPQHF. The CDR3 DNA follows: TGTGCCAGCAGCCCAGGACAGGGGACCAATCAGCCCCAGCATTTT.

The V gene is TRBV6-5, the J gene TRBJ1-1; unclear D gene. CDR1 and CDR2 from the germline V gene are MNHEY and SVGAGI. CDR3 size: 11 residues. Trimming pared 7 bases from V and 3 bases from J, leaving 6 bases between. CDR3: CASTGYTEAFF. CDR3 DNA: TGTGCCAGCACCGGGTACACTGAAGCTTTCTTT.

J is TRBJ2-6 and V is TRBV18; tentatively, D is TRBD1 or TRBD2 (5 bases each). The germline gives CDR1 KGHSH, CDR2 LQKENI. Trimming shortened V by 3 bases and J by 2 bases, and 11 bases separated the two germline ends. The CDR3 is 16 amino acids. The CDR3 loop reads CASSPGAGTGANVLTF. In DNA form, the CDR3 reads TGTGCCAGCTCACCCGGGGCAGGGACTGGGGCCAACGTCCTGACTTTC.

The V gene is TRBV19, the J gene TRBJ2-7; TRBD1 agrees at 7 bases. With 11 bases clipped from V and 4 bases from J, the junction kept 17 bases outside the gene matches. CDR1 is LNHDA, CDR2 SQIVND, per germline (reference sequence). CDR3 length equals 15 residues. The CDR3 sequence: CARSGRGQLFYEQYF. The CDR3 region has the DNA TGTGCCCGTTCAGGTCGGGGACAGCTGTTTTACGAGCAGTACTTC. The full variable domain, completed using reference TRBV19 and TRBJ2-7, is DGGITQSPKYLFRKEGQNVTLSCEQNLNHDAMYWYRQDPGQGLRLIYYSQIVNDFQKGDIAEGYSVSREKKESFPLTVTSAQKNPTAFYLCARSGRGQLFYEQYFGPGTRLTVT.

The chain has TRBV5-6 and TRBJ2-7; 7 bases line up with TRBD2. The CDR3 covers 16 residues. Trimming at V came to 1 base and at J to 6 bases, leaving 13 bases not matched to a gene. Germline CDR1 and CDR2: SGHDT and YYEEEE. CDR3 sequence reads: CASSLRGAGRGSEQYF. CDR3 sequence (DNA): TGTGCCAGCAGCTTGAGGGGAGCGGGAAGAGGGTCCGAGCAGTACTTC.

The V and J genes are TRBV5-4 and TRBJ1-4, with TRBD1 identical over 8 bases. Germline CDR1 and CDR2: SGHNT and YYREEE (reference sequence). J lost 4 bases, V lost 3 bases, and 11 bases had no gene match. The CDR3 contains 17 residues. The CDR3 DNA sequence: TGTGCCAGCAGCTCAGTGACAGGGGCTGGGGATAATGAAAAACTGTTTTTT. It encodes CASSSVTGAGDNEKLFF.

This clone is a singleton in its sample. The rearrangement links TRBV4-2 to TRBJ1-2; D may be TRBD1 (6 bases). Germline V gene sequence: CDR1 LGHNA, CDR2 YNFKEQ. V was shortened by 4 bases and J by 0 bases, with 18 bases between the two germline ends. The CDR3 has 17 amino acids. CDR3 bases: TGTGCCAGCAGCCCCGGGGCCAGGGGCTTAGCTAACTATGGCTACACCTTC. It translates to CASSPGARGLANYGYTF.

The sample holds a few counts of this clone. V and J are TRBV11-2 and TRBJ2-2; D call uncertain. The V end lost 1 base, the J end lost 6 bases, and 3 bases lay between the germline ends. Per the germline V gene, CDR1 is SGHAT and CDR2 is FQNNGV. The CDR3 totals 12 residues. The CDR3 sequence is CASSLGSGELFF. The CDR3, as DNA: TGTGCCAGCAGCTTAGGGTCCGGGGAGCTGTTTTTT.

The chain has TRBV5-6 and TRBJ2-7; D ambiguous. V lost 2 bases to trimming and J lost 6 bases, with 15 bases between them. Per the germline V gene, CDR1 is SGHDT and CDR2 is YYEEEE. This CDR3 is built from 14 residues. The CDR3 sequence is CASSFGVGRGEQYF. The CDR3 DNA sequence: TGTGCCAGCAGCTTTGGGGTCGGCCGCGGCGAGCAGTACTTC.

The chain is built from TRBV5-4 and TRBJ2-7, with TRBD2 matching 9 bases. The CDR3 contains 15 residues. The junction had 13 bases not matched to a gene; V was cut back by 6 bases and J by 6 bases. Germline CDR1 and CDR2: SGHNT and YYREEE (reference sequence). This CDR3 reads CASNLVSGSPPEQYF. For the CDR3, the DNA is TGTGCCAGCAACTTAGTTAGCGGGAGTCCCCCCGAGCAGTACTTC.

V usage is TRBV29-1 and J usage is TRBJ1-3, with 7 bases matching TRBD1. Trimming removed 3 bases from V and 4 bases from J; junction bases left unmatched: 9. CDR3 length: 15 amino acids. Germline V gene sequence: CDR1 SQVTM, CDR2 ANQGSEA. The CDR3 spells CSVDPGEGAGNTIYF. In DNA form, the CDR3 reads TGCAGCGTTGACCCCGGTGAGGGGGCGGGAAACACCATATATTTT.

Note on this clone: Within the sample, other DNA sequences also encode this same CDR3. The J gene is TRBJ1-6, the V gene TRBV5-4; unclear D gene. This CDR3 is 14 amino acids long. Trimming took off 0 bases at V and 6 bases at J, with 7 bases between the two ends. Germline V gives CDR1 SGHNT, CDR2 YYREEE (reference sequence). As DNA, the CDR3 is TGTGCCAGCAGCTTGGAGGTCCTTAATTCACCCCTCCACTTT. Its protein product is CASSLEVLNSPLHF.

V and J are TRBV10-3 and TRBJ1-2; 8 bases are a match to TRBD1. The CDR3 sequence is 13 residues long. The J segment lost 3 bases and the V segment lost 10 bases, leaving 7 bases of the junction unmatched. CDR1 ENHRY and CDR2 SYGVKD come from the germline V gene. The CDR3 DNA follows: TGTGCCAACAGGGCAGGGGGCGACTATGGCTACACCTTC. Residues: CANRAGGDYGYTF.

CDR3 protein: CASSFDRGYNSPLHF. CDR3 coding DNA: TGTGCCAGCAGCTTCGACAGGGGCTATAATTCACCCCTCCACTTT. This rearrangement joins TRBV5-6 to TRBJ1-6, with 8 positions matching TRBD1. This CDR3 region has 15 residues. The germline gives CDR1 SGHDT, CDR2 YYEEEE. With 2 bases clipped from V and 3 bases from J, the junction kept 1 base outside the gene matches.

For the CDR3, the DNA is TGTGCCACCAGCAGGGATACAGGGGGCGTTACAGATACGCAGTATTTT. Its protein is CATSRDTGGVTDTQYF. The chain has TRBV15 and TRBJ2-3, with 9 nucleotides matching TRBD1. After removal of 3 bases from V and 3 bases from J, the junction contained 7 bases not matched to a gene. CDR1 and CDR2 from the germline V gene are LNHNV and YYDKDF (reference sequence). There are 16 residues in the CDR3.

J is TRBJ2-3 and V is TRBV19; 7 bases match TRBD2. The CDR3 is 15 residues long. The V segment lost 6 bases and the J segment 4 bases; nucleotides outside the gene matches: 10. Looked up from germline, CDR1 is LNHDA and CDR2 is SQIVND (reference sequence). The DNA for the CDR3 is TGTGCCAGTAGGGCTCGGGGCGCGGGGGCAGATACGCAGTATTTT. As protein: CASRARGAGADTQYF.

The chain uses TRBV7-6 and TRBJ2-1, with 9 bases matching TRBD2. This CDR3 has 16 residues. Germline V lookup: CDR1 SGHVS, CDR2 FNYEAQ. The V segment lost 1 base and the J segment 8 bases; nucleotides outside the gene matches: 9. CDR3 DNA sequence: TGTGCCAGCAGCTTAGGGGGCGGGAGGGCTTTAGATGAGCAGTTCTTC. Protein: CASSLGGGRALDEQFF.

J is TRBJ2-2 and V is TRBV25-1; maybe TRBD2 (6 bases). CDR1 MGHDK and CDR2 SYGVNS come from the germline V gene. V shed 3 bases and J shed 5 bases, with 16 bases lying between them. The CDR3 consists of 16 residues. CDR3 sequence (DNA): TGTGCCAGCAGTGATGCAAGGGCACGGGAGACCGGGGAGCTGTTTTTT. This sequence encodes CASSDARARETGELFF.

This chain joins TRBV4-3 and TRBJ2-5, with D uncertain. Germline V CDR1 and CDR2: LGHNA, YSLEER. The CDR3 is 13 amino acids. Trimming stripped 0 bases from V and 6 bases from J, with 8 bases between. As DNA, the CDR3 is TGCGCCAGCAGCCAAGAGCTAAGGCAGACCCAGTACTTC. This sequence encodes CASSQELRQTQYF.